This TCR beta chain was documented in a study of blood T cell repertoires in COVID-19 (dated by TCRdb to 2018 to 2021). Study-level background: Samples from collaborators originated in the United States, Italy and Spain and spanned both the acute and convalescent phases of COVID-19. The prospective study material was composed of cDNA or gDNA derived from T cells, B-cell-depleted T cells, or PBMCs. Subjects who had been exposed to COVID-19, were actively infected with it, or had recovered from it provided the deeply sampled blood TCRbeta repertoires that made up the dataset. The repertoires were released in a freely available public database meant as a resource for research on the immune response to SARS-CoV-2. Samples came from the ongoing ImmuneRACE study (first 160 participants) plus 1,254 subjects from 6 global collaborators. Nearly every sample came with metadata listing a de-identified subject ID, COVID-19 status, age in years and sex. Where available, HLA class I and class II types were taken from metadata supplied by the sample provider and were not determined by assay-based typing.

The immunoSEQ Assay, a bias-controlled multiplex PCR, was used to amplify TCRbeta CDR3 regions from genomic DNA. On the authors' methods: The number of nucleated cells in each sample was estimated from the amplification of reference gene primers within the assay. Sequence reads were collapsed and filtered to measure the absolute abundance of every unique TCRbeta CDR3 rearrangement. For each sample, productive Simpson clonality was calculated by taking the square root of Simpson's diversity index across productive rearrangements. This is the immuneACCESS table as TCRdb keeps it, with only in-frame sequences that have V and J called. A part of the clones is gone; compared with another copy, unresolved V genes explain less than half, and the rest is unexplained. V, J and clone size are those of that table, while D and trimming were read from the DNA. This sample holds 79,000 or so clones; approximately 87% were observed only once. The biggest ten clones account for 0.85% to 1.2% of the sample.

From cysteine to phenylalanine, the CDR3 is 12 amino acids long. Only the CDR3 region is kept as DNA, spanning 36 bases read in frame from base 1. The V end gives up 7 bases and the J end 5 bases, leaving 2 bases in the junction not matched to a gene. Via the germline V gene, CDR1 is SQVTM and CDR2 ANQGSEA. Collaborating institutions collected whole blood in K2EDTA tubes following their own protocols. For TCRbeta analysis, collaborators shipped samples in one of three forms: frozen whole blood, isolated PBMCs, or DNA extracted from either of those sample types. This clone came up a few times. No antigen is known for it. No much larger clonotype is one base removed from it; base qualities were not supplied. This specimen includes other DNA sequences encoding the same CDR3. General conclusions and limits of the study: The amount of clinical and demographic metadata varied by source and participant and was provided uncurated.

The V and J genes are TRBV29-1 and TRBJ2-1, with 10 middle bases fitting TRBD2. The TCR comes from a human donor in a cohort sampled during active COVID-19. Sequences were obtained from peripheral blood. This receptor has the CDR3 CSGTSGNNEQFF. The bases are TGCAGCGGGACTAGCGGCAACAATGAGCAGTTCTTC.